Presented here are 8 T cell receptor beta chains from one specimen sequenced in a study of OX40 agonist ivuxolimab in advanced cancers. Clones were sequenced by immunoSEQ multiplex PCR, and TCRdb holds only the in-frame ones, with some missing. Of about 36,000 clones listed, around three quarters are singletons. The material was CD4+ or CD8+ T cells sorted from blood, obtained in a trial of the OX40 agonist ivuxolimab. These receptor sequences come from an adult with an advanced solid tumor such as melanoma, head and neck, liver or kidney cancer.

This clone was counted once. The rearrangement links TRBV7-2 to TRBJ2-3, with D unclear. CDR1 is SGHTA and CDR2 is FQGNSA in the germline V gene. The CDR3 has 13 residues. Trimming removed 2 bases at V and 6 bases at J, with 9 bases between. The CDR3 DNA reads TGTGCCAGCAGCTTAACCCCACAGGATACGCAGTATTTT. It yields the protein CASSLTPQDTQYF.

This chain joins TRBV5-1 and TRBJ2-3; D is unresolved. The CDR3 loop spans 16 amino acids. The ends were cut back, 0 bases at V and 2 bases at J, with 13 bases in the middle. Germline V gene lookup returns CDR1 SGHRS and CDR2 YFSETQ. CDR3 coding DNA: TGCGCCAGCAGCTTGGGTAGAAGCCCCTTCACAGATACGCAGTATTTT. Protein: CASSLGRSPFTDTQYF. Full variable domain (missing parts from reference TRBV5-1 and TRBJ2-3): KAGVTQTPRYLIKTRGQQVTLSCSPISGHRSVSWYQQTPGQGLQFLFEYFSETQRNKGNFPGRFSGRQFSNSRSEMNVSTLELGDSALYLCASSLGRSPFTDTQYFGPGTRLTVL.

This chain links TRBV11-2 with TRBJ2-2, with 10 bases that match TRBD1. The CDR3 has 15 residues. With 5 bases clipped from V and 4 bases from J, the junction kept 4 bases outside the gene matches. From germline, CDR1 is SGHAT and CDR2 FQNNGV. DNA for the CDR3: TGTGCCAGCAGCCCTCGGACAGGGGGCACCGGGGAGCTGTTTTTT. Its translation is CASSPRTGGTGELFF. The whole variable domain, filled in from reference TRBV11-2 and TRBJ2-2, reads EAGVAQSPRYKIIEKRQSVAFWCNPISGHATLYWYQQILGQGPKLLIQFQNNGVVDDSQLPKDRFSAERLKGVDSTLKIQPAKLEDSAVYLCASSPRTGGTGELFFGEGSRLTVL.

CDR3 bases: TGTGCCAGCAGTCGAGGGTCCAAAAACATTCAGTACTTC. Protein product: CASSRGSKNIQYF. The chain recombines TRBV25-1 with TRBJ2-4, with a possible D match to TRBD2 (5 bases). The ends were cut back, 5 bases at V and 2 bases at J, with 7 bases in the middle. Germline V gene data show CDR1 as MGHDK and CDR2 as SYGVNS. This CDR3 contains 13 residues. Based on the CDR3 plus reference TRBV25-1 and TRBJ2-4, the full variable domain is EADIYQTPRYLVIGTGKKITLECSQTMGHDKMYWYQQDPGMELHLIHYSYGVNSTEKGDLSSESTVSRIRTEHFPLTLESARPSHTSQYLCASSRGSKNIQYFGAGTRLSVL.

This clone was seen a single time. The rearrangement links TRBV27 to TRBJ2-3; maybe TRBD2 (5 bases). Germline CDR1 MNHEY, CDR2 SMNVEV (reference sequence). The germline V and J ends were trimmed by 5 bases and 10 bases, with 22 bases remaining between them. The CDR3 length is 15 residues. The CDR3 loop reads CASSPIFLYSEAQYF. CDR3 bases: TGTGCCAGCAGTCCCATTTTCCTCTATAGCGAAGCGCAGTATTTT.

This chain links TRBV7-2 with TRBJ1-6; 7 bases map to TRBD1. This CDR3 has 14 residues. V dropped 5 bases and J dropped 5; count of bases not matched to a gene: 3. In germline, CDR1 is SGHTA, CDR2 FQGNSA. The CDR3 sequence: CASSGGQHNSPLHF. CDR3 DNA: TGTGCCAGCAGCGGGGGACAGCATAATTCACCCCTCCACTTT.

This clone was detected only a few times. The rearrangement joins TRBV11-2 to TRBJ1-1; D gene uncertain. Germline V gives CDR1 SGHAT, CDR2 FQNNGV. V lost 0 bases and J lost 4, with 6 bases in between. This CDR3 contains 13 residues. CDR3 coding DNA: TGTGCCAGCAGCTTAGATCGGACCACTGAAGCTTTCTTT. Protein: CASSLDRTTEAFF.

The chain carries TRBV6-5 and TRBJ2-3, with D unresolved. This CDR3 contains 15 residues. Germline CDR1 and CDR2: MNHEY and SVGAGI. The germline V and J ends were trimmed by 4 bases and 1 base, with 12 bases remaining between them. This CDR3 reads CASSSSIGRTDTQYF. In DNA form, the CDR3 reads TGTGCCAGCAGTTCCTCCATTGGACGCACAGATACGCAGTATTTT.